These T cell receptor beta chains were read from a single sample in a study of T cells in Graves' hyperthyroidism and ophthalmopathy. TCRdb reanalysed the multiplex PCR reads using MiXCR and keeps one entry per CDR3 protein. The table has 550,000 to 600,000 distinct CDR3 sequences, 15% to 20% seen once. The sequenced sample was blood. Receptor source: a woman aged 18-30 years with Graves' hyperthyroidism. The CDR3 runs from the conserved cysteine through the conserved F or W. The order of the fields is V gene, clone size, D gene, J gene, CDR3 DNA, CDR3 protein. D genes are given only for firm matches. For some rows the clone size is stated as once, few or many, or as a class when expanded; others skip it.

V: TRBV7-2; size: -; D: -; J: TRBJ2-5; DNA: TGTGCCAGCAGCCTACTAGGGACCCAGTACTTC; CDR3: CASSLLGTQYF
V: TRBV15; size: many; D: TRBD1; J: TRBJ1-4; DNA: TGTGCCACCAGCAGGGCCACCGGGACAGGGGGCGGAAAACTGTTTTTT; CDR3: CATSRATGTGGGKLFF
V: TRBV7-9; size: -; D: TRBD2; J: TRBJ2-1; DNA: TGTGCCAGCAGTATGAGACTAGCGGGGCACAATGAGCAGTTCTTC; CDR3: CASSMRLAGHNEQFF
V: TRBV20-1; size: many; D: TRBD1; J: TRBJ1-1; DNA: TGCAGTGCCCGGGACAGGAGCAAGGCAAGGAACACTGAAGCTTTCTTT; CDR3: CSARDRSKARNTEAFF
V: TRBV28; size: -; D: -; J: TRBJ2-2; DNA: TGTGCCAGCAGTTTTAGCAGCGCCAGGAGGTCCGGGGAGCTGTTTTTT; CDR3: CASSFSSARRSGELFF
V: TRBV6-1; size: many; D: TRBD2; J: TRBJ2-3; DNA: TGTGCCAGCAGTGGACTAGCGGGAGGGCCTTTTGATACGCAGTATTTT; CDR3: CASSGLAGGPFDTQYF
V: TRBV7-2; size: -; D: -; J: TRBJ2-2; DNA: TGTGCCAGCAGCCCCAATTGGGGGAACGCCGGGGAGCTGTTTTTT; CDR3: CASSPNWGNAGELFF
V: TRBV18; size: -; D: -; J: TRBJ2-2; DNA: TGTGCCAGCTCACCCGTGGAGGGTGGGAGACTCGGCGGGGAGCTGTTTTTT; CDR3: CASSPVEGGRLGGELFF
V: TRBV20-1; size: -; D: TRBD2; J: TRBJ2-7; DNA: TGCAGTGCCTCGACTAGCGGTACTTCCTACGAGCAGTACTTC; CDR3: CSASTSGTSYEQYF
V: TRBV6-1; size: -; D: TRBD2; J: TRBJ2-2; DNA: TGTGCCAGCAGGCGAACGGGACTAGCGGGCGGCGGGGAGCTGTTTTTT; CDR3: CASRRTGLAGGGELFF
V: TRBV10-2; size: few; D: TRBD2; J: TRBJ2-1; DNA: TGCGCCAGCCTCCCGGGGAGGGGCAATGAGCAGTTCTTC; CDR3: CASLPGRGNEQFF
V: TRBV7-3; size: many; D: TRBD2; J: TRBJ2-3; DNA: TGTGCCAGCAGCCCGGGACTAGCGGGGGAGACAGATACGCAGTATTTT; CDR3: CASSPGLAGETDTQYF
V: TRBV7-9; size: -; D: -; J: TRBJ1-5; DNA: TGTGCCAGCAGCTCGACGGGGGGGTCTCAGCCCCAGCATTTT; CDR3: CASSSTGGSQPQHF
V: TRBV20-1; size: many; D: -; J: TRBJ2-1; DNA: TGCAGTCCTACCCGGGGCAAGCTCAATGAGCAGTTCTTC; CDR3: CSPTRGKLNEQFF
V: TRBV12-3/TRBV12-4; size: many; D: -; J: TRBJ1-1; DNA: TGTGCCAGCAGTTTTTCCGGCGGGGGCGCAGCTTTCTTT; CDR3: CASSFSGGGAAFF
V: TRBV11-2; size: few; D: TRBD2; J: TRBJ2-7; DNA: TGTGCCAGCAGGAAACTAGCGGCCCTTTCCTACGAGCAGTACTTC; CDR3: CASRKLAALSYEQYF
V: TRBV2; size: many; D: -; J: TRBJ2-5; DNA: TGTGCCAGCAGCTTCGGGACGGCCCAAGAGACCCAGTACTTC; CDR3: CASSFGTAQETQYF
V: TRBV9; size: -; D: -; J: TRBJ2-1; DNA: TGTGCCTGCAGCGTAGAGGGGTTGGCAGGGTCCTACAATGAGCAGTTCTTC; CDR3: CACSVEGLAGSYNEQFF
V: TRBV6-1; size: -; D: TRBD2; J: TRBJ2-5; DNA: TGTGCCAGCAGTGATCAAGCGGGGCAAGAGACCCAGTACTTC; CDR3: CASSDQAGQETQYF
V: TRBV6-1; size: few; D: -; J: TRBJ2-7; DNA: TGTGCCAGCAGTTCGCTTAGCGGACTCTCCTACGAGCAGTACTTC; CDR3: CASSSLSGLSYEQYF